Listed here are 27 T cell receptor beta chains from one sample, sequenced in a study of T cell responses to AZD1222 COVID-19 vaccine. Libraries were prepared by immunoSEQ multiplex PCR; TCRdb keeps only in-frame clonotypes and omits some of them. The sample has under 130,000 clones, 70% to 90% seen once. The sequences come from peripheral blood, collected on day 0 of AZD1222 vaccination. All receptors derive from an adult in good health.

This chain joins TRBV4-2 and TRBJ2-7; 10 bases are a match to TRBD1. V shed 4 bases and J 2 bases; nucleotides not matched to a gene: 11. The CDR3 is 17 residues long. Germline-derived CDR1 and CDR2 are LGHNA and YNFKEQ. For the CDR3, the DNA is TGTGCCAGCAGCCGAACCGGGGACAGGGGTATGCCCTACGAGCAGTACTTC. It yields the protein CASSRTGDRGMPYEQYF.

This chain's CDR3 is CASSSGSTKNIQYF. CDR3 bases: TGTGCCAGCAGTTCCGGGTCCACCAAAAACATTCAGTACTTC. The rearrangement joins TRBV28 to TRBJ2-4; D gene ambiguous. Germline CDR1 and CDR2: MDHEN and SYDVKM. V lost 4 bases, J lost 2 bases, and 9 bases lay in between. This CDR3 is 14 amino acids long.

The genes are TRBV6-4 and TRBJ2-1; D is unresolved. The CDR3 contains 13 residues. CDR1 and CDR2 from the germline V gene are MRHNA and SNTAGT. V was clipped by 6 bases and J by 10 bases, with 16 bases between them. DNA for the CDR3: TGTGCCAGCAGCCCCGAAGTGGGATACGAGCAGTTCTTC. It is translated as CASSPEVGYEQFF.

This clone was detected only once. The rearrangement joins TRBV27 to TRBJ1-2, with unresolved D. The V gene's germline CDR1 is MNHEY and CDR2 SMNVEV (reference sequence). Trimming cost V 3 bases and J 0 bases, with 8 bases left between them. The CDR3 runs 14 residues. CDR3 coding DNA: TGTGCCAGCAGTTTGTCCCAGTCTAACTATGGCTACACCTTC. This encodes CASSLSQSNYGYTF.

The gene calls are TRBV2 and TRBJ2-5, with D perhaps TRBD1 (6 bases). V lost 9 bases and J 5 bases, leaving 13 bases between the germline ends. This CDR3 comprises 12 residues. Germline CDR1 reads SNHLY; CDR2 reads FYNNEI. CDR3 loop: CASNTGTETQYF. The CDR3 DNA reads as TGTGCCAGTAATACAGGGACCGAGACCCAGTACTTC.

This clone was counted a single time. The gene calls are TRBV3-1 (or the pseudogene TRBV3-2) and TRBJ2-2, with D unclear. This CDR3 region has 14 residues. The germline V gene has CDR1 LGHDT and CDR2 YNNKEL (reference sequence). Trimming shortened V by 1 base and J by 2 bases, and 5 bases separated the two germline ends. The CDR3 DNA reads TGTGCCAGCAGCCAAGTCTATAACACCGGGGAGCTGTTTTTT. Encoded protein: CASSQVYNTGELFF.

V gene TRBV5-4 combines with J gene TRBJ2-7; 9 bases fit TRBD2. This CDR3 contains 15 residues. Germline CDR1 SGHNT, CDR2 YYREEE (reference sequence). The trim removed 4 bases at V and 6 bases at J, leaving 11 bases unmatched. CDR3 DNA: TGTGCCAGCAGCCCGGGACTAGCAGGGGTGGGCGAGCAGTACTTC. It is translated as CASSPGLAGVGEQYF.

The V call is TRBV3-1 (or the pseudogene TRBV3-2), the J call TRBJ1-2; D is ambiguous. Germline V gives CDR1 LGHDT, CDR2 YNNKEL (reference sequence). The CDR3 is 16 residues long. Trimming cost V 1 base and J 2 bases, with 14 bases left between them. As DNA, the CDR3 is TGTGCCAGCAGCCAAGGATTGGTCAGCAGGAACTATGGCTACACCTTC. Its protein product is CASSQGLVSRNYGYTF.

This chain links TRBV29-1 with TRBJ2-2, with D possibly being TRBD1 (5 bases). The CDR3 is 13 amino acids. V gave up 4 bases and J gave up 7 bases, with 13 bases separating them. Germline V gene sequence: CDR1 SQVTM, CDR2 ANQGSEA. The CDR3 is CSVAYRPGGELFF. The CDR3 nucleotides read TGCAGCGTTGCATACAGGCCCGGCGGGGAGCTGTTTTTT.

This sequence joins TRBV14 and TRBJ1-3; D is uncertain. The CDR3 runs 15 residues. The germline V gene encodes CDR1 SGHDN and CDR2 FVKESK. The ends were cut back, 3 bases at V and 1 base at J, with 10 bases in the middle. The CDR3 here is CASSQVRSSGNTIYF. The CDR3 bases are TGTGCCAGCAGCCAGGTCCGTTCGTCTGGAAACACCATATATTTT.

DNA of the CDR3: TGTGCCAGCAGCTCTGGGCCGAAGGGGATCTACGAGCAGTACTTC. This translates into CASSSGPKGIYEQYF. V usage is TRBV28 and J usage is TRBJ2-7; a weak D match, TRBD1 (5 bases). The length of the CDR3 is 15 residues. V dropped 6 bases and J dropped 3 bases, with 18 bases sitting between them. CDR1 is MDHEN and CDR2 is SYDVKM in the germline V gene.

The V call is TRBV5-4, the J call TRBJ2-1; D gene ambiguous. CDR1 is SGHNT and CDR2 is YYREEE in the germline V gene (reference sequence). Trimming removed 2 bases at V and 7 bases at J, with 10 bases between. The CDR3 sequence is 13 residues long. CDR3 nucleotide sequence: TGTGCCAGCAGCTTACTTCACGAGAATGAGCAGTTCTTC. This gives the protein CASSLLHENEQFF.

In its sample, this clone was seen once. This chain connects TRBV6-1 to TRBJ2-1; TRBD2 matches at 11 bases. Germline CDR1 is MNHNS and CDR2 is SASEGT. The CDR3 is 16 amino acids. V was pared by 4 bases and J by 0 bases, with 2 bases of the junction left unmatched. As DNA, the CDR3 is TGTGCCAGCAGTGTGGGACTAGCGGACTCCTACAATGAGCAGTTCTTC. Translation gives CASSVGLADSYNEQFF.

This chain uses TRBV3-1 (or the pseudogene TRBV3-2) with TRBJ1-4; TRBD1 aligns across 8 bases. There are 15 residues in the CDR3. CDR1 is LGHDT and CDR2 is YNNKEL in the germline V gene (reference sequence). J gave up 2 bases and V 4 bases, and 3 bases lay outside the gene matches. The CDR3 DNA reads TGTGCCAGCAGCCCCCGGACAGGGACTAATGAAAAACTGTTTTTT. This sequence encodes CASSPRTGTNEKLFF.

This clone was counted between two and nine times. This chain uses TRBV19 with TRBJ1-1; 12 bases map to TRBD1. Germline V gene sequence: CDR1 LNHDA, CDR2 SQIVND (reference sequence). The length of the CDR3 is 13 residues. The V gene end was trimmed by 9 bases and the J gene end by 4 bases; junction bases not matched to a gene: 3. In DNA form, the CDR3 reads TGTGCCAGCTCGGGACAGGGGGCCACTGAAGCTTTCTTT. Translation gives CASSGQGATEAFF.

The V gene is TRBV11-3, the J gene TRBJ2-1; the D is unclear. V lost 3 bases, J lost 15 bases, and 12 bases lay in between. CDR3 length: 11 residues. The germline V gene encodes CDR1 SGHNT and CDR2 YENEEA. The CDR3 spells CASSLWGISFF. Here the CDR3 DNA reads TGTGCCAGCAGCTTGTGGGGTATCTCGTTCTTC.

The rearrangement links TRBV15 to TRBJ1-2; possible D gene TRBD1, 6 bases. V shed 2 bases and J shed 5 bases, with 15 bases lying between them. Germline V gene lookup returns CDR1 LNHNV and CDR2 YYDKDF (reference sequence). CDR3 size: 15 residues. This CDR3 reads CATSRTGGTKYGYTF. Written as DNA, the CDR3 is TGTGCCACCAGCAGAACGGGGGGGACAAAGTATGGCTACACCTTC. Variable domain in full (rest from reference TRBV15 and TRBJ1-2): DAMVIQNPRYQVTQFGKPVTLSCSQTLNHNVMYWYQQKSSQAPKLLFHYYDKDFNNEADTPDNFQSRRPNTSFCFLDIRSPGLGDTAMYLCATSRTGGTKYGYTFGSGTRLTVV.

The chain combines TRBV5-1 with TRBJ2-2; D is uncertain. The germline V and J ends were trimmed by 6 bases and 0 bases, with 9 bases remaining between them. Germline V gene data show CDR1 as SGHRS and CDR2 as YFSETQ. The CDR3 loop spans 14 amino acids. DNA for the CDR3: TGCGCCAGCACGGGCAGAACGAACACCGGGGAGCTGTTTTTT. It translates to CASTGRTNTGELFF.

This clone has only one observation. This chain links TRBV2 with TRBJ2-3; 8 bases agree with TRBD1. The CDR3 sequence is 14 residues long. With V trimmed by 6 bases and J by 4 bases, 6 bases remained unmatched. Germline V gene lookup returns CDR1 SNHLY and CDR2 FYNNEI. The CDR3 bases are TGTGCCAGCAGCAACCAGGGGGCACCAGATACGCAGTATTTT. Amino acids: CASSNQGAPDTQYF.

The J gene is TRBJ1-2, the V gene TRBV19; D not resolved. Germline assignment: CDR1 LNHDA and CDR2 SQIVND (reference sequence). The CDR3 totals 12 residues. V dropped 5 bases and J dropped 4 bases, with 8 bases sitting between them. The CDR3 spells CASSPTAYGYTF. The CDR3 coding sequence is TGTGCCAGTAGTCCGACGGCCTATGGCTACACCTTC.

V is TRBV18 and J is TRBJ1-5; D is unclear. V lost 3 bases and J lost 6, with 6 bases in between. CDR1 is KGHSH, CDR2 LQKENI, per germline. The CDR3 loop spans 12 amino acids. The CDR3 here is CASSPDGQPQHF. The CDR3 DNA sequence: TGTGCCAGCTCACCTGATGGTCAGCCCCAGCATTTT.

Here the CDR3 DNA reads TGTGCCAGCAGCCCGCCTGGGACCTACGAGCAGTACTTC. It translates to CASSPPGTYEQYF. V usage is TRBV3-1 (or the pseudogene TRBV3-2) and J usage is TRBJ2-7, with D unclear. Trimming took off 4 bases at V and 2 bases at J, with 9 bases between the two ends. Looked up from germline, CDR1 is LGHDT and CDR2 is YNNKEL (reference sequence). This CDR3 spans 13 amino acids.

This clone was seen a few times. The CDR3 sequence: CASSPELAGNNEQFF. The CDR3 DNA reads as TGCGCCAGCAGTCCGGAACTAGCGGGAAACAATGAGCAGTTCTTC. The V and J genes are TRBV23-1 and TRBJ2-1, with 10 bases that match TRBD2. TRBV23-1 is an ORF; its function is uncertain. The CDR3 runs to 15 residues. Unmatched junction bases numbered 5, after V lost 4 bases and J lost 5 bases.

The gene calls are TRBV10-2 and TRBJ2-7; TRBD2 agrees at 13 bases. In germline, CDR1 is WSHSY, CDR2 SAAADI. The CDR3 contains 16 residues. After removal of 3 bases from V and 2 bases from J, the junction contained 4 bases not matched to a gene. The CDR3, as DNA: TGCGCCAGCAGTGAACGGGGACTAGCGGGGACCTACGAGCAGTACTTC. This codes for CASSERGLAGTYEQYF.

V is TRBV3-1 (or the pseudogene TRBV3-2) and J is TRBJ1-4, with no clear D. V lost 1 base to trimming and J lost 11 bases, with 8 bases between them. The V gene's germline CDR1 is LGHDT and CDR2 YNNKEL (reference sequence). This CDR3 has 12 residues. The CDR3, as DNA: TGTGCCAGCAGCCAAGGGTTAAGGAAACTGTTTTTT. The encoded protein is CASSQGLRKLFF.

This clone has more than one count but fewer than ten. This rearrangement joins TRBV7-2 to TRBJ1-2, with 10 bases identical to TRBD1. Germline CDR1 and CDR2: SGHTA and FQGNSA. There are 16 residues in the CDR3. Trimming removed 5 bases from V and 5 bases from J; junction bases left unmatched: 11. The CDR3 spells CASSESTGGASYGYTF. DNA for the CDR3: TGTGCCAGCAGCGAATCGACAGGGGGCGCAAGTTATGGCTACACCTTC.

The J gene is TRBJ1-2, the V gene TRBV11-2, with 7 bases identical to TRBD1. The V gene end was trimmed by 4 bases and the J gene end by 5 bases; junction bases not matched to a gene: 4. The CDR3 is 13 residues long. The V gene's germline CDR1 is SGHAT and CDR2 FQNNGV. Here the CDR3 DNA reads TGTGCCAGCAGCTCAACAGGGGTTTATGGCTACACCTTC. Translating gives CASSSTGVYGYTF.